This T cell receptor beta chain was sequenced during a study of tissue T cells after allogeneic stem cell transplantation. A word on this clone: All gene names here are mouse names. Read data end 1 residue before the CDR3 end; the end is taken from the germline J gene. Different DNA sequences within this sample yield the same CDR3.

Trimming stripped 3 bases from V and 4 bases from J, with 9 bases between. CDR1 and CDR2 from the germline V gene are KGHPV and FQNQEV (reference sequence). The CDR3 extends over 13 amino acids. Regarding time point: mouse harvest day 7 after allogeneic transplant. Each mouse received 10^7 T-cell-depleted marrow cells plus 10^6 splenic CD5+ T cells by tail vein. Mice had MHC-mismatched B6 into BALB/c GVHD, sampled day 7 or 14. Survey-depth TCRbeta CDR3 sequencing reported V/J genes and productive frequencies. Generated by immunoSEQ multiplex PCR, the TCRdb table keeps only in-frame clones and is missing some. The sample yields around 7,500 clones, 40% to 60% seen once.

This TCR was recovered from a female BALB/c mouse given C57BL/6 T cells with graft-versus-host disease after an allogeneic hematopoietic cell transplant. This chain uses TRBV26 with TRBJ1-1, with D maybe TRBD1 (6 bases). Sample: gut tissue. The CDR3 spells CASSLRGGTEVFF. CDR3 DNA (partial): TGTGCCAGCAGTCTAAGGGGGGGCACAGAAGTCTTC. The variable domain in full, completed from reference TRBV26 and TRBJ1-1, reads NSKVIQTPRYLVKGQGQKAKMRCIPEKGHPVVFWYQQNKNNEFKFLINFQNQEVLQQIDMTEKRFSAECPSNSPCSLEIQSSEAGDSALYLCASSLRGGTEVFFGKGTRLTVV.